This note documents a single T cell receptor (beta chain) sequence. This receptor's antigen is unknown. No base-level quality is on record; no much larger clone is a single base apart. The data were taken from a study of identical twins (TCRdb year 2016). Background on the whole study: To test whether fetal clonotypes persist, this study deep-sequenced TCR alpha and beta repertoires from monozygotic twins, from unrelated adults of various ages, and from cord blood. To rule out contamination, replicate twin experiments were performed at different times with different library preparation protocols. Broad study findings and their caveats: Because the same donors could not be followed over many years, conclusions were based on cross-sectional statistical analysis. Fewer insertions were carried by abundant cord blood beta clonotypes, a similar but weaker trend appeared in young adult naive repertoires, and no such trend appeared in memory repertoires. Invariant T cells such as MAIT and iNKT could partly confound zero-insertion analyses, although diverse VJ usage argued against such confounding for most clonotypes. In beta out-of-frame sequences, excess twin sharing was weaker, because having fewer shared sequences lowered the signal-to-noise ratio. Compared with coincidental sharing between unrelated individuals, an excess of low generation-probability sequences was observed among out-of-frame TCR alpha sequences shared between twins. Out-of-frame TCR alpha sharing in monozygotic twins was systematically underestimated by recombination models, whereas sharing between unrelated individuals was in agreement with the recombination models.

The protocol used for the library was 5' RACE. The listed sequencing device is Illumina HiSeq 2000. A universal primer binding site was added through template switching, and the final cDNA carried a unique molecular identifier so that TCR cDNA molecules could be counted accurately. Specific primers in the conserved constant-segment region were used to synthesize first-strand cDNA for the TCR alpha and beta chains. To control for contamination, every cDNA library was double barcoded, receiving both a SMART-Mk sample barcode and Illumina barcodes. TruSeq adapter sequences, together with Illumina sample barcodes, were added in two successive PCR steps. The TCR alpha and beta cDNA libraries were sequenced on the Illumina HiSeq platform using custom primers. As for the original processing: Unique molecular identifiers were extracted from raw reads with MiGEC, and CDR3 positions were determined with MiXCR. Recombination models were inferred per individual with the repgenHMM and IGoR tools using an EM algorithm. Shared clonotype analysis was performed with the tcR package in R, normalizing sharing by the product of cloneset sizes. To study raw recombination free of thymic and clonal selection effects, out-of-frame nonproductive sequences were analyzed. The public sequencing data were trimmed at Q25 with fastp and processed into clonotypes with MiXCR by TCRdb, which kept only in-frame beta chains. Every distinct CDR3 protein forms one entry, paired with its most common genes and DNA. The V and J calls were determined by TCRdb, not by the authors. In all, the sample holds about 810,000 distinct CDR3 sequences, and over 9% of those were seen once. The ten largest clones capture around 1.6% of the sample.

Every donor was a healthy Caucasian. Three pairs of female monozygotic twins, all aged about 18 to 30 years, made up the twin cohort. RNA for TCR libraries was isolated from peripheral blood mononuclear cells. V lost 5 bases and J lost 1 base; the stretch between them is 19 bases long. In the germline V gene (reference sequence), CDR1 corresponds to MNHEY and CDR2 to SMNVEV. Reading from cysteine to phenylalanine, the CDR3 counts 17 amino acids. Just CDR3 DNA is preserved here, 51 bases in frame from base 1. These data also formed part of another study, on yellow fever vaccine responses in identical twins. From that second study: According to the authors, the vaccine-induced T cell response in identical twins seemed to be partly convergent and partly specific to each individual. In identical twins, the study followed T cell clones that responded to the vaccine with precision.

What was sequenced was PBMCs. The chain is made from TRBV27 and TRBJ2-3, with TRBD2 perhaps the D gene, on 6 matching bases. This receptor was identified in a woman aged 18-29 years in good health. The base sequence is TGTGCCAGCAGTCCACCGGGACTCCAAGGGGGCACAGATACGCAGTATTTT. This codes for CASSPPGLQGGTDTQYF.